This T cell receptor (beta chain) was sequenced for a study of T cell responses to AZD1222 COVID-19 vaccine. Libraries were prepared by immunoSEQ multiplex PCR; TCRdb keeps only in-frame clonotypes and omits some of them. Of 120,000 or so clones listed, about 85% were seen once; the top ten hold less than 8%. The CDR3 is 14 amino acids. The V gene's germline CDR1 is MDHEN and CDR2 SYDVKM. V shed 7 bases and J 4 bases; nucleotides not matched to a gene: 9. V gene TRBV28 combines with J gene TRBJ2-5; 7 bases are shared with TRBD2. The source of this sequence is an adult in good health. This specimen was peripheral blood, taken on day 0 of AZD1222 vaccination. CDR3 bases: TGTGCCAGCACCCCGCGGGAGCCAGCAGAGACCCAGTACTTC. Translation gives CASTPREPAETQYF.